This TCR beta chain was identified during a study of human T cells and chemical hapten exposure. Study-wide points: TCRs at high frequency, those above 1 in 1000, did not change with DPC sensitization.

In this sample, this clonotype turned up a few times. Its antigen is still unknown. TCRdb recomputed calls from the RACE reads with MiXCR, one row per CDR3 protein. The table includes 80,000 to 100,000 distinct CDR3 sequences, around 7% detected once. Time point here: patch test 1, 2 weeks after DPC sensitization. As to treatment: therapeutic diphenylcyclopropenone sensitization with weekly scalp DPC. The study extracted total RNA from unfractionated whole blood. The CDR3 consists of 13 residues. Per germline, CDR1 ENHRY and CDR2 SYGVKD. V was trimmed by 2 bases and J by 8 bases, leaving 12 bases between them.

The TCR was taken from a woman aged 25 to 39 with alopecia areata. Some clones in this sample may be carry-over from other donors' samples. The rearrangement uses TRBV10-3 and TRBJ1-1; possibly TRBD1 for D (5 bases). Source: whole blood, taken in connection with sensitization to the hapten diphenylcyclopropenone (DPC). Here the CDR3 DNA reads TGTGCCATCAGTGAGAGGGGAGGGGAGGAAGCTTTCTTT. Translation gives CAISERGGEEAFF.